This TCR beta chain derives from a study of blood T cell repertoires in COVID-19. Overall study: Acute-phase and convalescent COVID-19 samples originated in the United States, Italy and Spain.

In the source study's methods: Reference gene primers were amplified, and this amplification served to estimate nucleated cell counts. The data were produced by immunoSEQ multiplex PCR, yet TCRdb's version contains in-frame clones alone and is incomplete. V, J and clone size reflect that table, while D and trimming were determined from the DNA. The sample has about 43,000 clones, 86% seen once; the top ten hold just under 8.5%. Germline V CDR1 and CDR2: LNHDA, SQIVND (reference sequence). The CDR3 spans 15 residues. Losses at the gene ends were 1 base for V and 3 bases for J; bases not matched to a gene: 3.

This receptor was identified in a man aged 60 to 75 with active COVID-19. V gene TRBV19 combines with J gene TRBJ2-7; 10 nucleotides line up with TRBD2. Sequencing was done on a sample of peripheral blood. The DNA for the CDR3 is TGTGCCAGTAGTATAGCGGCTAGCGGGAGCTACGAGCAGTACTTC. Translated: CASSIAASGSYEQYF.